These T cell receptor beta chains were read from a single sample in a study of OX40 agonist ivuxolimab in advanced cancers. Only in-frame clones appear in the TCRdb table, and some are missing; sequencing was by immunoSEQ multiplex PCR. The sample shows fewer than 60,000 clones, roughly nine tenths of them seen only once. The source material was CD4+ or CD8+ T cells sorted from blood, sampled in a trial of the OX40 agonist ivuxolimab. These receptors all stem from an adult with an advanced solid tumor such as melanoma, head and neck, liver or kidney cancer. The CDR3 runs from the conserved cysteine through the conserved F or W. D genes are given only for firm matches. Size values are once, few and many counts, or a class for expanded clones, and some rows have none.

>TRBV5-4|TRBJ2-7|.|TRBD2
CASSLWTSGPSYEQYF
TGTGCCAGCAGCTTATGGACTAGCGGGCCTTCCTACGAGCAGTACTTC
>TRBV5-4|TRBJ2-5|.|.
CASSLGEEGTQYF
TGTGCCAGCAGCTTGGGCGAAGAAGGGACCCAGTACTTC
>TRBV7-9|TRBJ2-7|once|.
CASSLADGRLYEQYF
TGTGCCAGCAGCTTAGCGGATGGGCGCCTCTACGAGCAGTACTTC
>TRBV9|TRBJ2-7|.|.
CASSVADGLSSYEQYF
TGTGCCAGCAGCGTAGCGGACGGGTTAAGCTCCTACGAGCAGTACTTC
>TRBV10-3|TRBJ2-7|.|.
CAISGKGGPSYEQYF
TGTGCCATCAGTGGAAAGGGCGGGCCATCCTACGAGCAGTACTTC
>TRBV9|TRBJ2-5|.|.
CASSGGAVSETQYF
TGTGCCAGCAGCGGGGGAGCTGTCTCGGAGACCCAGTACTTC
>TRBV5-1|TRBJ1-1|.|.
CASSRGEGTEAFF
TGCGCCAGCAGCAGAGGGGAAGGCACTGAAGCTTTCTTT
>TRBV15|TRBJ2-3|once|.
CATSRVWGRTSTDTQYF
TGTGCCACCAGCAGAGTTTGGGGCAGAACTAGCACAGATACGCAGTATTTT
>TRBV27|TRBJ1-1|once|.
CASSLSQIIDTEAFF
TGTGCCAGCAGTTTATCCCAAATTATCGACACTGAAGCTTTCTTT
>TRBV19|TRBJ1-2|medium-sized|.
CASSISVFTFNYGYTF
TGTGCCAGTAGTATCTCGGTGTTCACCTTTAACTATGGCTACACCTTC
>TRBV5-1|TRBJ2-3|.|TRBD1
CASSLGQGGDTQYF
TGCGCCAGCAGCCTCGGACAGGGTGGAGATACGCAGTATTTT
>TRBV4-2|TRBJ1-2|.|.
CASSQVDRGYTF
TGTGCCAGCAGCCAAGTTGATAGGGGCTACACCTTC
>TRBV7-9|TRBJ2-7|.|.
CASSPRSRFYEQYF
TGTGCCAGCAGCCCCCGGAGCAGGTTCTACGAGCAGTACTTC
>TRBV7-3|TRBJ2-7|.|TRBD1
CASSLRDRDEQYF
TGTGCCAGCAGCCTCCGGGACAGGGACGAGCAGTACTTC
>TRBV7-9|TRBJ1-5|.|TRBD1
CASSQDLVGTGNQPQHF
TGTGCCAGCAGCCAAGATCTCGTAGGGACAGGGAATCAGCCCCAGCATTTT
>TRBV10-3|TRBJ2-5|.|TRBD2
CAISDLAGGTQYF
TGTGCCATCAGTGATCTAGCGGGGGGGACCCAGTACTTC
>TRBV28|TRBJ2-3|.|.
CATLLIGNADTQYF
TGTGCCACTCTTCTCATCGGGAACGCAGATACGCAGTATTTT
>TRBV5-6|TRBJ1-1|.|.
CASRGLGAGTEAFF
TGTGCCAGCCGGGGATTGGGGGCCGGGACTGAAGCTTTCTTT
>TRBV5-1|TRBJ2-3|.|.
CASSLGSSLTDTQYF
TGCGCCAGCAGCTTGGGATCTAGCCTCACAGATACGCAGTATTTT
>TRBV5-6|TRBJ2-3|.|.
CASSIDPLTDTQYF
TGTGCCAGCAGCATCGATCCCCTCACAGATACGCAGTATTTT
>TRBV29-1|TRBJ1-2|.|.
CSADADGFLGYGYTF
TGCAGCGCGGATGCGGACGGATTCCTCGGCTATGGCTACACCTTC
>TRBV6-6|TRBJ1-3|.|.
CASRQVSGNTIYF
TGTGCCAGCAGACAGGTCTCTGGAAACACCATATATTTT
>TRBV2|TRBJ2-2|.|.
CASRLTGELFF
TGTGCCAGCAGGCTAACCGGGGAGCTGTTTTTT
>TRBV7-6|TRBJ2-7|.|TRBD2
CASSSLAGAGEQYF
TGTGCCAGCAGCTCCTTAGCGGGGGCAGGGGAGCAGTACTTC
>TRBV11-2|TRBJ1-5|.|.
CASSRRSDQPQHF
TGTGCCAGCAGCCGACGGTCCGATCAGCCCCAGCATTTT
>TRBV4-1|TRBJ2-2|once|.
CASSQKPKKNTGELFF
TGCGCCAGCAGCCAAAAACCCAAGAAGAACACCGGGGAGCTGTTTTTT
>TRBV6-1|TRBJ2-7|.|TRBD2
CASSVGIAGGEQYF
TGTGCCAGCAGTGTTGGGATAGCGGGAGGGGAGCAGTACTTC
>TRBV5-6|TRBJ2-7|.|.
CASSLGGGGLYEQYF
TGTGCCAGCAGCCTTGGGGGCGGGGGCCTCTACGAGCAGTACTTC
>TRBV18|TRBJ2-2|.|.
CASSPLSIRTNTGELFF
TGTGCCAGCTCACCCCTAAGCATTCGTACGAACACCGGGGAGCTGTTTTTT
>TRBV7-3|TRBJ1-1|.|TRBD1
CASSSRGPTEAFF
TGTGCCAGCAGCTCCAGGGGGCCGACGGAAGCTTTCTTT
>TRBV5-1|TRBJ2-7|.|.
CASSGAMNTYEQYF
TGCGCCAGCAGCGGAGCAATGAATACCTACGAGCAGTACTTC
>TRBV5-1|TRBJ2-7|.|TRBD2
CASSTGLAGSSYEQYF
TGCGCCAGCAGCACGGGACTAGCGGGTAGCTCCTACGAGCAGTACTTC
>TRBV7-3|TRBJ2-7|.|TRBD1
CASSLEQGNYEQYF
TGTGCCAGCAGCTTAGAACAGGGGAACTACGAGCAGTACTTC
>TRBV4-2|TRBJ1-2|.|.
CASSLRGSYGYTF
TGTGCCAGCAGCTTAAGAGGTTCCTATGGCTACACCTTC
>TRBV27|TRBJ2-7|.|TRBD2
CASSLGRGSSYEQYF
TGTGCCAGCAGTTTAGGGCGGGGGAGCTCCTACGAGCAGTACTTC
>TRBV5-8|TRBJ2-5|.|TRBD2
CASSPGLAGGPGETQYF
TGTGCCAGCAGCCCGGGACTAGCGGGGGGGCCTGGAGAGACCCAGTACTTC
>TRBV20-1|TRBJ2-7|.|.
CSASGPLEQYF
TGCAGTGCTAGCGGCCCTCTCGAGCAGTACTTC
>TRBV7-6|TRBJ2-3|.|.
CASSYGPGTDTQYF
TGTGCCAGCAGCTATGGACCAGGCACAGATACGCAGTATTTT
>TRBV5-1|TRBJ2-6|.|TRBD2
CASSLGLAGAFGANVLTF
TGCGCCAGCAGCTTGGGGCTAGCGGGGGCCTTTGGGGCCAACGTCCTGACTTTC
>TRBV15|TRBJ1-5|.|.
CATSRDPGEVGQPQHF
TGTGCCACCAGCAGAGACCCAGGGGAGGTCGGTCAGCCCCAGCATTTT
>TRBV2|TRBJ2-5|.|.
CASSFGGWGEETQYF
TGTGCCAGCAGTTTTGGAGGCTGGGGGGAAGAGACCCAGTACTTC
>TRBV6-5|TRBJ1-3|once|.
CASSIDRASGNTIYF
TGTGCCAGCAGCATAGACAGAGCCTCTGGAAACACCATATATTTT
>TRBV25-1|TRBJ2-1|.|TRBD2
CASSRSTSGNNEQFF
TGTGCCAGCAGCCGGTCGACTAGCGGCAACAATGAGCAGTTCTTC